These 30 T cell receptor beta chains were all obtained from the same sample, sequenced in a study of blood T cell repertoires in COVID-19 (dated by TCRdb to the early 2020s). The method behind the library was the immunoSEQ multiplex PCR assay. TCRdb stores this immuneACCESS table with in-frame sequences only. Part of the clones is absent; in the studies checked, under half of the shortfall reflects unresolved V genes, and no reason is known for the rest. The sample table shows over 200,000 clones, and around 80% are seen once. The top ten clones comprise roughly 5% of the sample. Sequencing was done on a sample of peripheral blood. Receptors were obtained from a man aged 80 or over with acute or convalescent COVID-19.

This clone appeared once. The CDR3 region is CASSHNQGGHGYTF. CDR3 nucleotide sequence: TGCGCCAGCAGCCACAACCAGGGGGGCCATGGCTACACCTTC. The rearrangement links TRBV5-1 to TRBJ1-2; 7 bases are a match to TRBD1. V gave up 4 bases and J gave up 6 bases; unmatched junction bases: 9. The CDR3 consists of 14 residues. In germline, CDR1 is SGHRS, CDR2 YFSETQ.

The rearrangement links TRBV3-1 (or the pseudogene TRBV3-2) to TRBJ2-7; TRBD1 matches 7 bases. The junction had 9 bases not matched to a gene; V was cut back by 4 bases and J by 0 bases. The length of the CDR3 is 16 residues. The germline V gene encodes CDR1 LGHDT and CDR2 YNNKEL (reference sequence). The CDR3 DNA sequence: TGTGCCAGCAGCCCCACCGGACAGGACCTCTCCTACGAGCAGTACTTC. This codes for CASSPTGQDLSYEQYF.

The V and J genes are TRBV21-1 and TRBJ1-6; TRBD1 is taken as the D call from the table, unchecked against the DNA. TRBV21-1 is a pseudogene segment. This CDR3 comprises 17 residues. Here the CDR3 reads CASSVPGQGINNSPLHF. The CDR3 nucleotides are TGTGCCAGCAGCGTCCCAGGACAGGGAATAAATAATTCACCCCTCCACTTT.

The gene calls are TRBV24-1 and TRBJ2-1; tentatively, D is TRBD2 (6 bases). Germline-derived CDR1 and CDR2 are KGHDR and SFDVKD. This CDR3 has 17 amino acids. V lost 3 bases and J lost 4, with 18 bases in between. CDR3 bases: TGTGCCACCAGTGATCCTCAATCTTTACGGGGGTACAATGAGCAGTTCTTC. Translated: CATSDPQSLRGYNEQFF.

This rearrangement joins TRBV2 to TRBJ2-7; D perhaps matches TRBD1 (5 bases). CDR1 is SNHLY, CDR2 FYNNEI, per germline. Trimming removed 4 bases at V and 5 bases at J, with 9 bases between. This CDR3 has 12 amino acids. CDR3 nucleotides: TGTGCCAGCAGTGGTGAAGGGGACGAGCAGTACTTC. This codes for CASSGEGDEQYF. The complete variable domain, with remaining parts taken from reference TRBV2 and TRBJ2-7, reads EPEVTQTPSHQVTQMGQEVILRCVPISNHLYFYWYRQILGQKVEFLVSFYNNEISEKSEIFDDQFSVERPDGSNFTLKIRSTKLEDSAMYFCASSGEGDEQYFGPGTRLTVT.

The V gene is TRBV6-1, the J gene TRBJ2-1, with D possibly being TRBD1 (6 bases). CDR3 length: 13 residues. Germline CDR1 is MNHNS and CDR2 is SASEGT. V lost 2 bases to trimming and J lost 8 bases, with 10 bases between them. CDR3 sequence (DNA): TGTGCCAGCAGTGAATACAGGGCGGATGAGCAGTTCTTC. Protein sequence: CASSEYRADEQFF.

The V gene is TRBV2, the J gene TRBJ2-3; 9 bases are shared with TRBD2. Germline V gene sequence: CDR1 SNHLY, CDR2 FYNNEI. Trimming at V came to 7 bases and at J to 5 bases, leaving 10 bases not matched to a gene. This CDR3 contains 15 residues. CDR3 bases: TGTGCCAGCAACCTCGGGTTAGCGGGGGTAGATACGCAGTATTTT. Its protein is CASNLGLAGVDTQYF.

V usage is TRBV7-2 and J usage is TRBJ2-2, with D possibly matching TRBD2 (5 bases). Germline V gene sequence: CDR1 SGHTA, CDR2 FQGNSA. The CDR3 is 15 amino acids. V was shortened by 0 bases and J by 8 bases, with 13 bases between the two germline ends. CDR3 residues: CASSLARLRSGELFF. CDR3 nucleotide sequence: TGTGCCAGCAGCTTAGCGCGACTACGATCGGGGGAGCTGTTTTTT.

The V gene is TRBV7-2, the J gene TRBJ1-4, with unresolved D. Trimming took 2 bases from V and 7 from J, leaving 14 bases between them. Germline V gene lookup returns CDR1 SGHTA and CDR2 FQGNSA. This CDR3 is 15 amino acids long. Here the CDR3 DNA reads TGTGCCAGCAGCTTATTTGTCCGTGAGGGTGAAAAACTGTTTTTT. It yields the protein CASSLFVREGEKLFF.

Here the CDR3 reads CASSPADRGGYTF. The CDR3 nucleotides read TGTGCCAGCAGCCCGGCCGACAGGGGAGGCTACACCTTC. The V call is TRBV7-2, the J call TRBJ1-2, with 8 bases that match TRBD1. Germline lookup yields CDR1 SGHTA and CDR2 FQGNSA. V was pared by 5 bases and J by 8 bases, with 7 bases of the junction left unmatched. The CDR3 loop spans 13 amino acids. Complete variable domain (other parts from reference TRBV7-2 and TRBJ1-2): GAGVSQSPSNKVTEKGKDVELRCDPISGHTALYWYRQSLGQGLEFLIYFQGNSAPDKSGLPSDRFSAERTGGSVSTLTIQRTQQEDSAVYLCASSPADRGGYTFGSGTRLTVV.

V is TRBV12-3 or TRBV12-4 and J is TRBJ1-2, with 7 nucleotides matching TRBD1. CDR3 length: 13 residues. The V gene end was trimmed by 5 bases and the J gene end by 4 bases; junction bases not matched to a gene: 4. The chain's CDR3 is CASSPRGVYGYTF. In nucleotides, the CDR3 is TGTGCCAGCAGTCCCAGGGGGGTCTATGGCTACACCTTC.

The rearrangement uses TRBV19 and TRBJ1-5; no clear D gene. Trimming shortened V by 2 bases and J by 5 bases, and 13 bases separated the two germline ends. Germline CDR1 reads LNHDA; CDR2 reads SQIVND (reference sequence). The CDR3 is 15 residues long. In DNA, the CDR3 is TGTGCCAGTAGTATATGGGGAGACCAATATCAGCCCCAGCATTTT. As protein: CASSIWGDQYQPQHF.

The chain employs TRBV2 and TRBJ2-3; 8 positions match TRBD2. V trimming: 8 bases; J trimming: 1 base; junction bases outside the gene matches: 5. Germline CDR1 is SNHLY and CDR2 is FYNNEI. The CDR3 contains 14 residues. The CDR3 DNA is TGTGCCAGCCGAGGACTAGCCGGCACAGATACGCAGTATTTT. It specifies CASRGLAGTDTQYF.

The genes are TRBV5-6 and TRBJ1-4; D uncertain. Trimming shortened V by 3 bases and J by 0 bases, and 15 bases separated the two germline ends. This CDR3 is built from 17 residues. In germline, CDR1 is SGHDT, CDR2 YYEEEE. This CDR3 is CASSYRRRTATNEKLFF. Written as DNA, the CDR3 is TGTGCCAGCAGCTATAGAAGACGGACTGCAACTAATGAAAAACTGTTTTTT.

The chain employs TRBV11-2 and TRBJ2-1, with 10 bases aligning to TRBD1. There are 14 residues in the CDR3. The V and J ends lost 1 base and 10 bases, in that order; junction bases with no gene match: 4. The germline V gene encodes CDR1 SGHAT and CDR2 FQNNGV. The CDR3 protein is CASSLGQGAKEQFF. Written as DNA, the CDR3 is TGTGCCAGCAGCTTAGGACAGGGGGCGAAAGAGCAGTTCTTC.

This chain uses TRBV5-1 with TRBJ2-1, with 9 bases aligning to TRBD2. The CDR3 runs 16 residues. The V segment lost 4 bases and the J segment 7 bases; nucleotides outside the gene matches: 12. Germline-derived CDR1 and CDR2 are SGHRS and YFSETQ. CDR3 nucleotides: TGCGCCAGCAGCACCCCTCAGGCGGGGGGGTCTAATGAGCAGTTCTTC. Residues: CASSTPQAGGSNEQFF.

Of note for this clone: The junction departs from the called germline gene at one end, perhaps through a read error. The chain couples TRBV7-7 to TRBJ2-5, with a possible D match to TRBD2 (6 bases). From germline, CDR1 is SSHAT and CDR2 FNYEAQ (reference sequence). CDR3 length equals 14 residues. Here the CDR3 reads CASSPGGSRETQYF. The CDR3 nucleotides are TGTGCTAGCAGCCCCGGAGGGTCACGAGAGACCCAGTACTTC. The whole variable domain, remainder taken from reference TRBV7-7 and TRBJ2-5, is GAGVSQSPRYKVTKRGQDVTLRCDPISSHATLYWYQQALGQGPEFLTYFNYEAQPDKSGLPSDRFSAERPEGSISTLTIQRTEQRDSAMYRCASSPGGSRETQYFGPGTRLLVL.

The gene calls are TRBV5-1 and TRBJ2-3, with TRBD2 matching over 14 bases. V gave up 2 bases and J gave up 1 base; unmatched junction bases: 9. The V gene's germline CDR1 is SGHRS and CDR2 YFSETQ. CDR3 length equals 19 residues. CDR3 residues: CASSFEKGTSGSRTDTQYF. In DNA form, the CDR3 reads TGCGCCAGCAGCTTTGAAAAGGGGACTAGCGGGAGCCGCACAGATACGCAGTATTTT.

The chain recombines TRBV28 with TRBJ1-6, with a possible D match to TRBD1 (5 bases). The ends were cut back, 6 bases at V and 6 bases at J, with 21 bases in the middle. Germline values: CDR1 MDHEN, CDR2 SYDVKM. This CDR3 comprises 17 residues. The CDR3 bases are TGTGCCAGCAGAACCTTCAGTCGGGGGTTGCTTAATTCACCCCTCCACTTT. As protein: CASRTFSRGLLNSPLHF.

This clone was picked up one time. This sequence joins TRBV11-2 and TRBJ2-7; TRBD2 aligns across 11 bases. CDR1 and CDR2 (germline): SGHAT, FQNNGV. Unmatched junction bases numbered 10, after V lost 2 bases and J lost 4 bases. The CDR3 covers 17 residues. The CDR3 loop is CASSLSTSGSPPYEQYF. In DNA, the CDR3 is TGTGCCAGCAGCTTAAGTACTAGCGGGAGCCCGCCTTACGAGCAGTACTTC.

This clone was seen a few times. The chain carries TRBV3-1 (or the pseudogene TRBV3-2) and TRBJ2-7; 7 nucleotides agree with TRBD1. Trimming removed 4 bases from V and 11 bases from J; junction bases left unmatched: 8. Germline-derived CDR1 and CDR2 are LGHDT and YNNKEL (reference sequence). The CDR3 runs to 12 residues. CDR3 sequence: CASSLSAGTEYF. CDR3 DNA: TGTGCCAGCAGCCTCAGTGCCGGGACAGAGTACTTC.

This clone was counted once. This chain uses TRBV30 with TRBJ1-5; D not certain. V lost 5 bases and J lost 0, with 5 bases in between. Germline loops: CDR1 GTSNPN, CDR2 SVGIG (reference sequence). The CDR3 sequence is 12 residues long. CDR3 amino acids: CAWGYSNQPQHF. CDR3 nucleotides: TGTGCCTGGGGGTATAGCAATCAGCCCCAGCATTTT.

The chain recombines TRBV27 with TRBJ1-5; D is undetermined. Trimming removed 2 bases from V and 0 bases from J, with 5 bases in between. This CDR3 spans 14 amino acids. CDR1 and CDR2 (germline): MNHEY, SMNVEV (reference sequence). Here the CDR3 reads CASSLPYSNQPQHF. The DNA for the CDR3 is TGTGCCAGCAGTTTACCTTATAGCAATCAGCCCCAGCATTTT.

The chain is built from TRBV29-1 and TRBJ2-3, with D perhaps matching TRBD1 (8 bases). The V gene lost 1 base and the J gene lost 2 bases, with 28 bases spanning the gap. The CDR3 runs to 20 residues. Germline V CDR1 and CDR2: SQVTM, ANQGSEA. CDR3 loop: CSVEGFPGQGEGLSTDTQYF. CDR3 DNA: TGCAGCGTTGAAGGCTTTCCCGGACAGGGAGAGGGACTATCCACAGATACGCAGTATTTT.

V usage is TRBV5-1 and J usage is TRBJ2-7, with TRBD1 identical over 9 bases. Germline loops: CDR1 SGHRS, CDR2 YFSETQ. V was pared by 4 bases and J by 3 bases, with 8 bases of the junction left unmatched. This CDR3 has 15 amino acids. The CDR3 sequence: CASSAGQGSGYEQYF. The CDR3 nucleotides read TGCGCCAGCAGCGCAGGACAGGGGTCGGGCTACGAGCAGTACTTC.

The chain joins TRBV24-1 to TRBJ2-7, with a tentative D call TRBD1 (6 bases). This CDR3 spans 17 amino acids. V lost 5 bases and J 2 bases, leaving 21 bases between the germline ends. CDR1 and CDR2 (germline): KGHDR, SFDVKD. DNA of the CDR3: TGTGCCACCAGTGCATCCAGATCTGGGACAAAAACCTACGAGCAGTACTTC. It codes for CATSASRSGTKTYEQYF.

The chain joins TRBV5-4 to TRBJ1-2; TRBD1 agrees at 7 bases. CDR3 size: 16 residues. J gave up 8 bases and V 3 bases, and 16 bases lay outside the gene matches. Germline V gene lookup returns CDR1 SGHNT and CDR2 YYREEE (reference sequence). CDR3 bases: TGTGCCAGCAGCTCCGGTAAGCAGACAGGGATAAAAGGCTACACCTTC. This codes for CASSSGKQTGIKGYTF.

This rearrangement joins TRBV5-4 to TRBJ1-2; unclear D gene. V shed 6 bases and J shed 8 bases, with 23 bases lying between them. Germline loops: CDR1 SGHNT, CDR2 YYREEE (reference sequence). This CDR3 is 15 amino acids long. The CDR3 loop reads CASTQWQPLTRGYTF. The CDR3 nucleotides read TGTGCCAGCACCCAGTGGCAGCCTCTAACGCGGGGCTACACCTTC.

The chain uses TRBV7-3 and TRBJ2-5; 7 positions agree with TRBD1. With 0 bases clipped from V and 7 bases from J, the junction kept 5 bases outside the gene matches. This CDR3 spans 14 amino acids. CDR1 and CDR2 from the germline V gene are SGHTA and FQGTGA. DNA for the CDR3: TGTGCCAGCAGCTTAACGGTGGGACAGTCGACCCAGTACTTC. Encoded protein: CASSLTVGQSTQYF.

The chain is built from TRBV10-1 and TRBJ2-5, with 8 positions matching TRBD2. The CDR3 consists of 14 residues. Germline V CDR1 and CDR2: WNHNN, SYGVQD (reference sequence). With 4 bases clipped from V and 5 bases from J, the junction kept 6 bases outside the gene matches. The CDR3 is CASSVAGGAETQYF. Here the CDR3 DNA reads TGCGCCAGCAGTGTGGCGGGAGGTGCCGAGACCCAGTACTTC.